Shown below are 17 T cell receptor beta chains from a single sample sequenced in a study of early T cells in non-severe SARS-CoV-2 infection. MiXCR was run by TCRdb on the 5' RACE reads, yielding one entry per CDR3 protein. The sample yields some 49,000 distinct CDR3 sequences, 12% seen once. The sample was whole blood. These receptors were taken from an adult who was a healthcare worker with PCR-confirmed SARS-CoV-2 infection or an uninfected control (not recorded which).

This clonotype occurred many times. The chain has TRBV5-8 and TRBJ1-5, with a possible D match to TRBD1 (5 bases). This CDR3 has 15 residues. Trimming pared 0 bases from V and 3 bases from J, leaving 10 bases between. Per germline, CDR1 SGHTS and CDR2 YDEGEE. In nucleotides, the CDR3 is TGTGCCAGCAGCTTGGCAGGGTTCAACAATCAGCCCCAGCATTTT. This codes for CASSLAGFNNQPQHF.

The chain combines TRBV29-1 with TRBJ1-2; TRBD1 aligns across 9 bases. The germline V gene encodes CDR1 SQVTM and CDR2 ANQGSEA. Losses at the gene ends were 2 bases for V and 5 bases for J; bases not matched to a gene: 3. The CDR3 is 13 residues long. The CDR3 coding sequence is TGCAGCGTTGAAAAGACAGGGGGATATGGCTACACCTTC. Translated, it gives CSVEKTGGYGYTF.

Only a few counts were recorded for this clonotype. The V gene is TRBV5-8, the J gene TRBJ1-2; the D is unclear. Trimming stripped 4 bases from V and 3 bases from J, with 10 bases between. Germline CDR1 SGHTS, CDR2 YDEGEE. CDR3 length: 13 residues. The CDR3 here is CASSPPLDYGYTF. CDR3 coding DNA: TGTGCCAGCAGCCCCCCTCTAGACTATGGCTACACCTTC.

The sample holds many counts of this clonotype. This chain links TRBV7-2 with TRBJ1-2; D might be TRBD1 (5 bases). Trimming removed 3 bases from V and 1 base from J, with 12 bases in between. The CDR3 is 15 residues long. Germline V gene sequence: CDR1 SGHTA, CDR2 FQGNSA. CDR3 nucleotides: TGTGCCAGCAGCTTCCGGGACCGCGTTAACTATGGCTACACCTTC. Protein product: CASSFRDRVNYGYTF.

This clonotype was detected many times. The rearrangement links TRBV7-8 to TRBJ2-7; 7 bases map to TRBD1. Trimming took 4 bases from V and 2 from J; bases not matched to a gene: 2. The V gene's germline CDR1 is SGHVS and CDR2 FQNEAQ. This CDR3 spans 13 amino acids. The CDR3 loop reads CASSSGQPYEQYF. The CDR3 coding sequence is TGTGCCAGCAGCTCGGGACAGCCCTACGAGCAGTACTTC.

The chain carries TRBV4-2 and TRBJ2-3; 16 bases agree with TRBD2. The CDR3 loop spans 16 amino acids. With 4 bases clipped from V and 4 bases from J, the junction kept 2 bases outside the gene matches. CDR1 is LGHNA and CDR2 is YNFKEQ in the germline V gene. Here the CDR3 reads CASSPGTSGGADTQYF. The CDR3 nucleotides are TGTGCCAGCAGCCCGGGGACTAGCGGGGGGGCAGATACGCAGTATTTT.

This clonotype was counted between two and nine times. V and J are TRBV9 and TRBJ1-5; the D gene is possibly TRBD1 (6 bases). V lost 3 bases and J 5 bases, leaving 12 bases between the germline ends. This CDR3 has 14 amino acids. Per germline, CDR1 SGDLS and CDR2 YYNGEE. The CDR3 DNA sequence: TGTGCCAGCAGCGCGGACAGTATTTATCAGCCCCAGCATTTT. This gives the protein CASSADSIYQPQHF.

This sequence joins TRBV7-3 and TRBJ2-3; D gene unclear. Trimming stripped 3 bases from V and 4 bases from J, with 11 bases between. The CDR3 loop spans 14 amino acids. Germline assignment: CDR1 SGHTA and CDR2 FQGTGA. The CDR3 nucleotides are TGTGCCAGCAGCTTGGGCCTGACTTCAGATACGCAGTATTTT. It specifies CASSLGLTSDTQYF.

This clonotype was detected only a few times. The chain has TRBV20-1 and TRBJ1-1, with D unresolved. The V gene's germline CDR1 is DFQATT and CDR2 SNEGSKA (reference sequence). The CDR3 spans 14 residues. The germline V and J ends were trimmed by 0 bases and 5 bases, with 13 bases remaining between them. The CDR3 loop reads CSARDRPAGTEAFF. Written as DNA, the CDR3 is TGCAGTGCTAGAGATCGTCCGGCGGGGACTGAAGCTTTCTTT.

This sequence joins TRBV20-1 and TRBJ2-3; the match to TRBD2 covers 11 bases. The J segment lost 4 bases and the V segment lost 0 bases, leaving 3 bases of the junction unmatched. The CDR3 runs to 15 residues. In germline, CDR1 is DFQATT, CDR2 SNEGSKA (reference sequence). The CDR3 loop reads CSARDFSGRADTQYF. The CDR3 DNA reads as TGCAGTGCTAGAGATTTTAGCGGGAGGGCAGATACGCAGTATTTT.

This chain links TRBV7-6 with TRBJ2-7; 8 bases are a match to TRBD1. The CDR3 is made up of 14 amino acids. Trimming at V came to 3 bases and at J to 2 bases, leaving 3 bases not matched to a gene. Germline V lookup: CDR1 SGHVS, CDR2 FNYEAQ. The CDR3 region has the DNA TGTGCCAGCAGCTTTGGGGACAGGCCCTACGAGCAGTACTTC. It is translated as CASSFGDRPYEQYF.

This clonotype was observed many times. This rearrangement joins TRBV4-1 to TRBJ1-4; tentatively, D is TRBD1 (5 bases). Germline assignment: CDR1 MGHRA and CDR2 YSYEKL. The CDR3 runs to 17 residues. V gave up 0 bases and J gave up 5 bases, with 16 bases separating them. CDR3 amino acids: CASSQDRAGHQNEKLFF. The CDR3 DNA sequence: TGCGCCAGCAGCCAAGATCGGGCAGGACACCAGAATGAAAAACTGTTTTTT.

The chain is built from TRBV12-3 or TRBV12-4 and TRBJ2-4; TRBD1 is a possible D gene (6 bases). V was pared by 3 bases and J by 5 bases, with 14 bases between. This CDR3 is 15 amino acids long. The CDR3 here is CASSLADRSENIQYF. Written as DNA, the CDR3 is TGTGCCAGCAGTTTGGCCGACAGGTCTGAAAACATTCAGTACTTC.

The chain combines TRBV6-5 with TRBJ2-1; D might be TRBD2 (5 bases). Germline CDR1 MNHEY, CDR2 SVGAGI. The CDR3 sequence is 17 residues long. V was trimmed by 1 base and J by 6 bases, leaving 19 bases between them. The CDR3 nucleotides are TGTGCCAGCAGTTACTATGAAGGTGCGGTGACTACCAATGAGCAGTTCTTC. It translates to CASSYYEGAVTTNEQFF.

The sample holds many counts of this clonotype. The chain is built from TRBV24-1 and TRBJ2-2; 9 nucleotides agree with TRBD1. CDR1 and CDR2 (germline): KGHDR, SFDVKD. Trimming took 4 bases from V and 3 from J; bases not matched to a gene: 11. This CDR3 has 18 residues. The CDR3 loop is CATSEGRNRGLYTGELFF. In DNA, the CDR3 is TGTGCCACCAGTGAGGGTCGAAACAGGGGGCTTTACACCGGGGAGCTGTTTTTT.

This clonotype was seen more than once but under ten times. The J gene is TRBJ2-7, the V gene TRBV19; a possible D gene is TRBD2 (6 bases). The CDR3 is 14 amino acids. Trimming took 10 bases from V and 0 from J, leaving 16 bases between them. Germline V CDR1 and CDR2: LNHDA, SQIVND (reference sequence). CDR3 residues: CATSSGGPSYEQYF. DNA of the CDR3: TGTGCCACTTCCTCCGGGGGTCCCTCCTACGAGCAGTACTTC.

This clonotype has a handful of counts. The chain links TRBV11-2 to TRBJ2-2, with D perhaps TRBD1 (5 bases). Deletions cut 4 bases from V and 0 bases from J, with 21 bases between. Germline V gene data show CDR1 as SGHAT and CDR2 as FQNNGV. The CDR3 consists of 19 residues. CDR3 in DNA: TGTGCCAGCAGCTGGCCGACAGCACCGTCTCAAACGAACACCGGGGAGCTGTTTTTT. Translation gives CASSWPTAPSQTNTGELFF.